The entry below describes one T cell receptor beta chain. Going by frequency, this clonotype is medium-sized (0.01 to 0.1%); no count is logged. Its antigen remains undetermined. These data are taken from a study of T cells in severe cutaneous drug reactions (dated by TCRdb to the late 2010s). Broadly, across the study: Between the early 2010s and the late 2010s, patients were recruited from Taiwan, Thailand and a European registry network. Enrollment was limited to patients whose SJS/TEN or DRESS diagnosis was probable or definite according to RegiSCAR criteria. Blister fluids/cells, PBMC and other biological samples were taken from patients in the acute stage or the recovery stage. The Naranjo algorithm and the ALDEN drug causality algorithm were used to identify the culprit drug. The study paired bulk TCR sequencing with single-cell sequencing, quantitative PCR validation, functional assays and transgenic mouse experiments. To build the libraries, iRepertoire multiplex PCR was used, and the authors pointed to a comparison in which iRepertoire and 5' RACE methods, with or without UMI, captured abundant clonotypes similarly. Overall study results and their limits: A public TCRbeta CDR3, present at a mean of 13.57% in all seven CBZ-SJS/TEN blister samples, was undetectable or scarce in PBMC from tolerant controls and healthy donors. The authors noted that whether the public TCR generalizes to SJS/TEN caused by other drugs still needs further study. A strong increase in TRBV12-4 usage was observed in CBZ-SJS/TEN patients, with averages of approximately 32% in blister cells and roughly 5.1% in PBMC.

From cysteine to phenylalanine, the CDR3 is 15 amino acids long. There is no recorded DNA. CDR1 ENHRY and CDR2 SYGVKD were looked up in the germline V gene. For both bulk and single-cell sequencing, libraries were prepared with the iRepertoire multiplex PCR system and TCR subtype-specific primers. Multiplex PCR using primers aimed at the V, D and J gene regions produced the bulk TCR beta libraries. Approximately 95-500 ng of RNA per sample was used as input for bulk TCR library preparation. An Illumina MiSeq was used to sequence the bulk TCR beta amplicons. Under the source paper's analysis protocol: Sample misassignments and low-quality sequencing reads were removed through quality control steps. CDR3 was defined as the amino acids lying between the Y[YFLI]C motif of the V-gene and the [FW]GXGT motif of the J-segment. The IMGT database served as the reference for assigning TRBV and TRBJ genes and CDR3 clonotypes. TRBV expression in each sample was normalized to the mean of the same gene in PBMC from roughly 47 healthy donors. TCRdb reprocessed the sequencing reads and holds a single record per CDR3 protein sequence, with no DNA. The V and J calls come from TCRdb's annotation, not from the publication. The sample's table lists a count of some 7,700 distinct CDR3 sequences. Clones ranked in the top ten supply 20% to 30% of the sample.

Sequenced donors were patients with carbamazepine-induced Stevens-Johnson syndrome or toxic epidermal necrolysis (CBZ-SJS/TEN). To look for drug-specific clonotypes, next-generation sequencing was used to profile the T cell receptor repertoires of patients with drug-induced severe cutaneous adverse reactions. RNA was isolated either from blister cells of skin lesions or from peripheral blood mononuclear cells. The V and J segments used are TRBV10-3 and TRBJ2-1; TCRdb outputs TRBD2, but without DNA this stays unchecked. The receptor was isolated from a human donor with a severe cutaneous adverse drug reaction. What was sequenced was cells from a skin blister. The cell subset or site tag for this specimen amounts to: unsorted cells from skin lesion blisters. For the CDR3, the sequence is CAISGRLAGYNEQFF.